This passage covers 19 T cell receptor beta chains from one sample sequenced in a study of T cell responses to AZD1222 COVID-19 vaccine. This table comes from immunoSEQ multiplex PCR, and its TCRdb copy is limited to in-frame clones, with some not included. Among approximately 110,000 clones listed, about 87% were seen once. This specimen consisted of peripheral blood, obtained on day 0 of AZD1222 vaccination. Receptors originate from an adult in good health.

This chain uses TRBV6-2 or TRBV6-3 with TRBJ1-1, with no clear D. The ends were cut back, 6 bases at V and 6 bases at J, with 26 bases in the middle. Per the germline V gene, CDR1 is MNHEY and CDR2 is SVGEGT. The CDR3 has 17 residues. In nucleotides, the CDR3 is TGTGCCAGCAGCACTCAGCTCCCCCAGACACCTCATCCTGAAGCTTTCTTT. Its translation: CASSTQLPQTPHPEAFF.

The chain combines TRBV29-1 with TRBJ2-3; 9 nucleotides align to TRBD2. CDR1 and CDR2 (germline): SQVTM, ANQGSEA. Trimming at V came to 7 bases and at J to 5 bases, leaving 7 bases not matched to a gene. The CDR3 contains 13 residues. DNA for the CDR3: TGCAGCGCCGGCGGGAGGGTGAGAGATACGCAGTATTTT. Its translation is CSAGGRVRDTQYF.

This sequence joins TRBV12-5 and TRBJ1-2; D perhaps matches TRBD1 (6 bases). The CDR3 consists of 18 residues. V lost 2 bases and J 2 bases, leaving 21 bases between the germline ends. Germline V gives CDR1 LGHNT, CDR2 FRNRAP. Here the CDR3 reads CASGLILGRDGGNYGYTF. CDR3 DNA sequence: TGTGCTAGTGGTTTGATCCTTGGCCGGGACGGGGGCAACTATGGCTACACCTTC.

The chain joins TRBV9 to TRBJ2-5; 7 bases line up with TRBD1. Germline lookup yields CDR1 SGDLS and CDR2 YYNGEE. The junction had 5 bases not matched to a gene; V was cut back by 1 base and J by 5 bases. The CDR3 extends over 14 amino acids. The DNA for the CDR3 is TGTGCCAGCAGCGTAATGAGAGGGGGCGAGACCCAGTACTTC. Protein sequence: CASSVMRGGETQYF.

V gene TRBV5-1 combines with J gene TRBJ2-3; 7 bases align to TRBD1. Germline V gene lookup returns CDR1 SGHRS and CDR2 YFSETQ. Unmatched junction bases numbered 6, after V lost 2 bases and J lost 9 bases. CDR3 size: 13 residues. The CDR3 region is CASSFGQEETQYF. CDR3 in DNA: TGCGCCAGCAGCTTCGGACAGGAGGAGACGCAGTATTTT.

CDR3 sequence (DNA): TGCGCCAGCAGCCCCCCTGGGGCAGTCGCCGGGTCAGCAAGAGATACGCAGTATTTT. This gives the protein CASSPPGAVAGSARDTQYF. The chain employs TRBV5-1 and TRBJ2-3; perhaps TRBD1 as D (5 bases). Trimming removed 4 bases from V and 5 bases from J, with 29 bases in between. Germline lookup yields CDR1 SGHRS and CDR2 YFSETQ. The CDR3 sequence is 19 residues long.

The rearrangement uses TRBV7-9 and TRBJ2-5; D uncertain. The CDR3 has 13 residues. Germline V gene lookup returns CDR1 SEHNR and CDR2 FQNEAQ (reference sequence). The ends were cut back, 2 bases at V and 5 bases at J, with 9 bases in the middle. CDR3 amino acids: CASSLNEWETQYF. For the CDR3, the DNA is TGTGCCAGCAGCTTAAACGAATGGGAGACCCAGTACTTC.

V gene TRBV4-3 combines with J gene TRBJ1-2, with 9 bases fitting TRBD1. With 3 bases clipped from V and 4 bases from J, the junction kept 9 bases outside the gene matches. This CDR3 is built from 16 residues. CDR1 is LGHNA and CDR2 is YSLEER in the germline V gene. CDR3 sequence: CASSQTPGQGFYGYTF. CDR3 nucleotides: TGCGCCAGCAGCCAGACGCCGGGACAGGGATTCTATGGCTACACCTTC.

This clone was picked up a small number of times. V and J are TRBV4-2 and TRBJ2-2, with D possibly being TRBD2 (5 bases). The CDR3 is made up of 15 amino acids. Trimming took off 4 bases at V and 3 bases at J, with 12 bases between the two ends. CDR1 and CDR2 from the germline V gene are LGHNA and YNFKEQ. CDR3 nucleotides: TGTGCCAGCAGCCCACGTACAGCGGACACCGGGGAGCTGTTTTTT. It yields the protein CASSPRTADTGELFF.

This chain uses TRBV30 with TRBJ2-7; 12 nucleotides match TRBD2. The junction had 17 bases not matched to a gene; V was cut back by 2 bases and J by 3 bases. CDR3 length equals 19 residues. Germline V gene sequence: CDR1 GTSNPN, CDR2 SVGIG (reference sequence). CDR3 residues: CAWSPNEGLAGQTVYEQYF. The CDR3 DNA reads TGTGCCTGGAGTCCCAATGAGGGACTAGCGGGTCAAACCGTCTACGAGCAGTACTTC.

The J gene is TRBJ1-1, the V gene TRBV28, with D uncertain. Germline V lookup: CDR1 MDHEN, CDR2 SYDVKM. Trimming cost V 5 bases and J 1 base, with 5 bases left between them. This CDR3 is 12 amino acids long. CDR3 sequence reads: CASSQWNTEAFF. The CDR3 DNA reads as TGTGCCAGCAGTCAATGGAACACTGAAGCTTTCTTT.

This clone has more than one count but fewer than ten. The chain carries TRBV18 and TRBJ1-3, with TRBD1 as a possible D gene (5 bases). The V end was cut by 2 bases, the J end by 4 bases, with 6 bases between. CDR3 length: 13 residues. Per germline, CDR1 KGHSH and CDR2 LQKENI. The CDR3 region is CASSPGDGNTIYF. CDR3 bases: TGTGCCAGCTCACCAGGGGACGGAAACACCATATATTTT.

This chain links TRBV11-2 with TRBJ1-1; 7 bases agree with TRBD1. Germline assignment: CDR1 SGHAT and CDR2 FQNNGV. Trimming took 5 bases from V and 8 from J; bases not matched to a gene: 2. The CDR3 is made up of 11 amino acids. The CDR3 sequence: CASSMGQEAFF. The CDR3 coding sequence is TGTGCCAGCAGCATGGGACAGGAAGCTTTCTTT.

The V call is TRBV28, the J call TRBJ1-5; TRBD1 matches at 9 bases. Per the germline V gene, CDR1 is MDHEN and CDR2 is SYDVKM. V dropped 6 bases and J dropped 7; count of bases not matched to a gene: 10. This CDR3 comprises 15 residues. The CDR3 coding sequence is TGTGCCAGCAGCAGAGACAGGGGGAGGGGCCAGCCCCAGCATTTT. This codes for CASSRDRGRGQPQHF.

The chain joins TRBV12-5 to TRBJ1-3; D possibly corresponds to TRBD1 (5 bases). Deletions cut 5 bases from V and 7 bases from J, with 21 bases between. This CDR3 is 16 amino acids long. Per the germline V gene, CDR1 is LGHNT and CDR2 is FRNRAP. CDR3 in DNA: TGTGCTAGTGGTCTCCCCCGTGGGACTCTAGGTAACACCATATATTTT. This gives the protein CASGLPRGTLGNTIYF.

The chain employs TRBV18 and TRBJ2-7; D is undetermined. Germline V gene data show CDR1 as KGHSH and CDR2 as LQKENI. With 3 bases removed from V and 3 bases from J, the gap between germline ends came to 9 bases. The CDR3 has 13 residues. The CDR3 reads CASSPYKNYEQYF. For the CDR3, the DNA is TGTGCCAGCTCACCGTACAAAAACTACGAGCAGTACTTC.

The chain uses TRBV20-1 and TRBJ2-7, with D perhaps being TRBD1 or TRBD2 (5 bases each). Germline V CDR1 and CDR2: DFQATT, SNEGSKA (reference sequence). Trimming took 3 bases from V and 0 from J, leaving 21 bases between them. The CDR3 has 17 amino acids. The CDR3 sequence: CSASKTEGRALSYEQYF. In nucleotides, the CDR3 is TGCAGTGCTAGTAAAACTGAGGGGCGGGCTCTCTCCTACGAGCAGTACTTC.

This chain connects TRBV7-2 to TRBJ1-2; unclear D gene. The CDR3 loop spans 16 amino acids. Trimming removed 1 base from V and 5 bases from J, with 17 bases in between. The germline CDR1 and CDR2 sequences are SGHTA and FQGNSA. CDR3 region: CASSLGQLGGSYGYTF. The CDR3 DNA is TGTGCCAGCAGCTTAGGGCAGTTGGGAGGTTCTTATGGCTACACCTTC.

The CDR3 spells CASSTGLAGLREQYF. The DNA of the CDR3 is TGTGCCAGTAGTACCGGACTAGCGGGACTACGTGAGCAGTACTTC. V is TRBV19 and J is TRBJ2-7; 12 positions agree with TRBD2. Trimming removed 4 bases from V and 7 bases from J; junction bases left unmatched: 8. Germline V gives CDR1 LNHDA, CDR2 SQIVND (reference sequence). The CDR3 has 15 amino acids. Full variable domain (outside the CDR3, taken from reference TRBV19 and TRBJ2-7): DGGITQSPKYLFRKEGQNVTLSCEQNLNHDAMYWYRQDPGQGLRLIYYSQIVNDFQKGDIAEGYSVSREKKESFPLTVTSAQKNPTAFYLCASSTGLAGLREQYFGPGTRLTVT.